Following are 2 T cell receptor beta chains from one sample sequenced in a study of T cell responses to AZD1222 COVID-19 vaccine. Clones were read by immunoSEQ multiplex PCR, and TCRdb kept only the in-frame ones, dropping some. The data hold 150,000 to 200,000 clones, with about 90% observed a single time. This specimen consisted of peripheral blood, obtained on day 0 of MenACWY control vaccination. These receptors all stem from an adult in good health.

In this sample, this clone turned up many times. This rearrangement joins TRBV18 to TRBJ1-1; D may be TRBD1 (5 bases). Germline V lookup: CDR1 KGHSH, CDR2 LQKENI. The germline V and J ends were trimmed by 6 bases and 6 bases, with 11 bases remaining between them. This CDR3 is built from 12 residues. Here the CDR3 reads CASSPTGPEAFF. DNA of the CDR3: TGTGCCAGCTCGCCCACAGGACCTGAAGCTTTCTTT.

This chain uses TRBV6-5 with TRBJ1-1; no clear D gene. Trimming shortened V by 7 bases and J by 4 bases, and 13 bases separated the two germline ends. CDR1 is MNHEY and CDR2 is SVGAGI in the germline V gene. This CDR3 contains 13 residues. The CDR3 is CASKFQQSTEAFF. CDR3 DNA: TGTGCCAGCAAGTTTCAACAGAGCACTGAAGCTTTCTTT.